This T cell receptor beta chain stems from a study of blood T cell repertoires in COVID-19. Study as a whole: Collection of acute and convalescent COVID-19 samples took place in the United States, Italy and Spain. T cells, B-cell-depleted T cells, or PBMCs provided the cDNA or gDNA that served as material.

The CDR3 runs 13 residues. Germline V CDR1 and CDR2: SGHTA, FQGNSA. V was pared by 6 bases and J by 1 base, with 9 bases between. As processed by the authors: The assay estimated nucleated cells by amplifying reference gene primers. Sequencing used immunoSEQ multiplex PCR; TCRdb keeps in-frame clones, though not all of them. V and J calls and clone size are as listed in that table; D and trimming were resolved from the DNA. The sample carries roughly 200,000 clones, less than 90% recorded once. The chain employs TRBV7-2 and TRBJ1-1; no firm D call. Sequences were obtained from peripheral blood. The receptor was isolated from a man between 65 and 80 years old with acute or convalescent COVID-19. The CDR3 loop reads CASRLQENTEAFF. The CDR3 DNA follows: TGTGCCAGCAGACTCCAGGAGAACACTGAAGCTTTCTTT.